This T cell receptor beta chain derives from a study of post-analysis software for immune sequencing data (dated by TCRdb to the mid-2010s). Concerning the study at large: Relapsing-remitting, secondary progressive and progressive-relapsing multiple sclerosis were recorded as disease courses, and subtype annotation was lacking for some patients. Patient repertoires were compared against roughly 12 previously published healthy control repertoires from donors aged roughly 6 to 28 years. A subset of samples was prepared in parallel using single-end sample barcoding, then pooled and co-amplified after Illumina adapter ligation. Study-wide conclusions, independent of this receptor: Significantly higher frequencies in patients than in controls were found for roughly 5 TRBV segments, including TRBV5-6, TRBV5-1 and TRBV20-1. Direct clustering with F measure revealed strong co-clustering of samples prepared in the same batch, which led to a batch-effect correction. The control group was slightly older than the multiple sclerosis patient group. Significantly lower normalized Chao1 diversity was found in multiple sclerosis patients than in controls, suggesting substantial peripheral T-cell clonal expansion.

Sequences SGHRS (CDR1) and YFSETQ (CDR2) are obtained from the germline V gene. Its CDR3 holds 14 amino acids, cysteine through phenylalanine. Of the read, only the CDR3 DNA is kept; its 42 bases are in frame from base 1. V and J lose 0 bases and 5 bases, and a span of 11 bases separates them. The receptor library was made with PCR. These reads were obtained on an Illumina HiSeq 2500. To reduce PCR and sequencing biases, unique molecular identifiers were incorporated into the TCR beta cDNA libraries. Approximately 500,000 cDNA molecules were obtained per 1 to 10 million input T cells, so each molecule approximated one T cell. The patient libraries were prepared and sequenced using the same protocol as the earlier healthy control dataset. Samples belonging to the same batch were prepared together, multiplexed and sequenced on a shared HiSeq lane. The paper's data handling went like this. MIGEC handled the raw barcoded reads, throwing out single-read molecular identifier groups before consensus assembly and CDR3 extraction. Clonotype tables were post-analysed with VDJtools, normalizing diversity by down-sampling all datasets to the smallest sample size. In repertoire overlap clustering, CDR3 amino acid sequences, but not nucleotide sequences, were matched to correct batch-related cross-sample contamination. The public reads were quality trimmed at Q25 with fastp and then assembled into clones with MiXCR by TCRdb, keeping productive beta chains. One record per CDR3 amino acid sequence lists the most common genes and DNA. V and J calls and clone size were set by TCRdb, not the authors. This sample has approximately 730,000 distinct CDR3 sequences in its table, and 46% of those were observed once. The top ten hold roughly 5% of the sample.

This clonotype has a handful of counts. Its antigen is unknown. No much larger clone exists at a distance of one base, and base qualities are not known. To demonstrate the VDJtools post-analysis software, the study profiled TCR beta repertoires from the peripheral blood of about 13 young patients with multiple sclerosis. The patients with multiple sclerosis were children and adolescents between roughly 6 and 17 years of age. This clonotype was sampled from a girl aged 10-17 years with multiple sclerosis. The V and J segments used are TRBV5-1 and TRBJ1-2; the best D guess is TRBD1, with 5 bases matching. The sequenced material came from blood. The nucleotide sequence is given as TGCGCCAGCAGCTTGGGGGACGGAAGATATGGCTACACCTTC. Its translation reads: CASSLGDGRYGYTF. This CDR3, with the reference TRBV5-1 and TRBJ1-2 proteins standing in past its ends, gives the full variable domain KAGVTQTPRYLIKTRGQQVTLSCSPISGHRSVSWYQQTPGQGLQFLFEYFSETQRNKGNFPGRFSGRQFSNSRSEMNVSTLELGDSALYLCASSLGDGRYGYTFGSGTRLTVV.